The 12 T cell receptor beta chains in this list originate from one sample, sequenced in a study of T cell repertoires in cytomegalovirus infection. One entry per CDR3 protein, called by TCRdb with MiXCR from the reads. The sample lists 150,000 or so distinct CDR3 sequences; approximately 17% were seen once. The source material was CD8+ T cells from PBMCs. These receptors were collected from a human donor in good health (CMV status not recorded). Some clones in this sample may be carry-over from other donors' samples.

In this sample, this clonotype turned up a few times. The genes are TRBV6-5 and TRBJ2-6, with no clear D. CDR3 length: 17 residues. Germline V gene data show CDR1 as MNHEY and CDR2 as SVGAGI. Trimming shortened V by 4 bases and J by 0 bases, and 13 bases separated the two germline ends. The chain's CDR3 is CASSWRRKLSGANVLTF. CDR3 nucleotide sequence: TGTGCCAGCAGTTGGCGCAGAAAACTCTCTGGGGCCAACGTCCTGACTTTC.

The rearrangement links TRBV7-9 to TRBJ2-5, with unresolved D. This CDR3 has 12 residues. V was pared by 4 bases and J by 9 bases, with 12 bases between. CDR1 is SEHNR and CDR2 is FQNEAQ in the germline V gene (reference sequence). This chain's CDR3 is CASSSGREAQYF. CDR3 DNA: TGTGCCAGCAGCTCCGGGCGCGAGGCCCAGTACTTC.

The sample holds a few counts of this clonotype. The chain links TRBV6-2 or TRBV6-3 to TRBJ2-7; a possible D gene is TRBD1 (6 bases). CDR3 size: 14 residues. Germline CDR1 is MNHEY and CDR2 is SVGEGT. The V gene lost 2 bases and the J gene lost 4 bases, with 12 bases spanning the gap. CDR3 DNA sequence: TGTGCCAGCAGTTACGGAAATCAGGGGTACGAGCAGTACTTC. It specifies CASSYGNQGYEQYF.

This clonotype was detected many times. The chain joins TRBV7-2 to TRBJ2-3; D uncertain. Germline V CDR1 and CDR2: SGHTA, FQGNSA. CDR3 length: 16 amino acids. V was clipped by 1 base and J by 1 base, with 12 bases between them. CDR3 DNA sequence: TGTGCCAGCAGCTTAGGCCGGGCGGTTCGCACAGATACGCAGTATTTT. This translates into CASSLGRAVRTDTQYF.

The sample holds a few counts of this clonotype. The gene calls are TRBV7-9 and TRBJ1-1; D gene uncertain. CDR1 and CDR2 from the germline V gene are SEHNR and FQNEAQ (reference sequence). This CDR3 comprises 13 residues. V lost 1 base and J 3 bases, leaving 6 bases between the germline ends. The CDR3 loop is CASSLGFYTEAFF. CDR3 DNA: TGTGCCAGCAGCTTAGGATTCTACACTGAAGCTTTCTTT.

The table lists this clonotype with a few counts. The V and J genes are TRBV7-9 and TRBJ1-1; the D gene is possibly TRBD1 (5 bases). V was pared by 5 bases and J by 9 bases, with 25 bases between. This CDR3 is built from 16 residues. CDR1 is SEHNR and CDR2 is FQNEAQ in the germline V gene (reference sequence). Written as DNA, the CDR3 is TGTGCCAGCAGCCCCCCCCCAGGGAGGGGCGAGGGCAAAGCTTTCTTT. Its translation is CASSPPPGRGEGKAFF.

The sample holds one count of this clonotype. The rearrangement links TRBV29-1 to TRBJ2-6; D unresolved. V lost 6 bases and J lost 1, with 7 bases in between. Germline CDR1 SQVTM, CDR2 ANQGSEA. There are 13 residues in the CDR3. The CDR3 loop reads CSVWDSGANVLTF. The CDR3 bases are TGCAGCGTGTGGGATTCTGGGGCCAACGTCCTGACTTTC.

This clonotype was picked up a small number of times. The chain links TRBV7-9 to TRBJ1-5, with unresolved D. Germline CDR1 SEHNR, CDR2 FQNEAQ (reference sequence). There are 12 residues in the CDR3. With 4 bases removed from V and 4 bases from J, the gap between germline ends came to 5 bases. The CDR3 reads CASSSINQPQHF. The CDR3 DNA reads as TGTGCCAGCAGCTCTATAAATCAGCCCCAGCATTTT. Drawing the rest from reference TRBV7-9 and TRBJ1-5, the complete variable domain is DTGVSQNPRHKITKRGQNVTFRCDPISEHNRLYWYRQTLGQGPEFLTYFQNEAQLEKSRLLSDRFSAERPKGSFSTLEIQRTEQGDSAMYLCASSSINQPQHFGDGTRLSIL.

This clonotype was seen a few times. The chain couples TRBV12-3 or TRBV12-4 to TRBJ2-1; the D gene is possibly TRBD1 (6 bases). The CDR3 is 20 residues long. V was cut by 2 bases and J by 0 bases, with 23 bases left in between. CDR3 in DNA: TGTGCCAGCAGTTTACCAGATGAAACAGCACAGGGAAACTCCTACAATGAGCAGTTCTTC. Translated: CASSLPDETAQGNSYNEQFF.

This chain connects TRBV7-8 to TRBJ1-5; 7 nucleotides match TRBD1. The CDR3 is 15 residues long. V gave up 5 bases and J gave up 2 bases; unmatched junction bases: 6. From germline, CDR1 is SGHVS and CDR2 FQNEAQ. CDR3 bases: TGTGCCAGCAGCGTCAGAGGGACAGGCAATCAGCCCCAGCATTTT. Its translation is CASSVRGTGNQPQHF.

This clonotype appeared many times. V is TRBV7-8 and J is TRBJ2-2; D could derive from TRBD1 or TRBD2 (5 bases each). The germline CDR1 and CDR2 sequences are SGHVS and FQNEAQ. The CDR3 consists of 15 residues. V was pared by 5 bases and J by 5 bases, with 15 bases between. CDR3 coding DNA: TGTGCCAGCAGCGAAGGGACGGGCTTGACCGGGGAGCTGTTTTTT. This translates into CASSEGTGLTGELFF.

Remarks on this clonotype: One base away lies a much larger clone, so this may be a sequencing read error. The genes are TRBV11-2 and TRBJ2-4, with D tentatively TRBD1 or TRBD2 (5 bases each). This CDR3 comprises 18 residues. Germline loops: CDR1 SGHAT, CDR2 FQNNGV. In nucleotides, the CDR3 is TGTGCCAGCAGCCCAATAATCCGACAGAATCTAGCCAAAAACAGTCAGTACTTC. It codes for CASSPIIRQNLAKNSQYF.